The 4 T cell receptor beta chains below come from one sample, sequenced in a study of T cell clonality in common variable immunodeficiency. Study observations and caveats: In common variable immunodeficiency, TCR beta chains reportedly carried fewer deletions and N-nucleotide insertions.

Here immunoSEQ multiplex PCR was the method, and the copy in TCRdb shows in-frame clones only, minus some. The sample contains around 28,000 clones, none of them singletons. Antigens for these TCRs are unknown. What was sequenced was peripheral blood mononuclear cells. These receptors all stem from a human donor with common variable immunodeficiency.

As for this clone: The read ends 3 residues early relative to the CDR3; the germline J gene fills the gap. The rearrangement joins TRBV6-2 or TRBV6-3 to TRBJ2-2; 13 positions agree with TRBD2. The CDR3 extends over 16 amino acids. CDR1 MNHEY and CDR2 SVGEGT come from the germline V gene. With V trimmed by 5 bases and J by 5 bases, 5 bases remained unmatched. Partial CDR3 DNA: TGTGCCAGCAGTCGAATACTAGCGGGGGGGACCGGGGAG. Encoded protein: CASSRILAGGTGE. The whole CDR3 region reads CASSRILAGGTGELFF.

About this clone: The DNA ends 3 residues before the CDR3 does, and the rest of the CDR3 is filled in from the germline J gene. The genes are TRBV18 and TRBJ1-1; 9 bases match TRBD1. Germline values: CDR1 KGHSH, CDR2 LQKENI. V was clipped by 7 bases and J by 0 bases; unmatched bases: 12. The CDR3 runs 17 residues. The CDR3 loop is CASFLGTGFTLNTEAFF. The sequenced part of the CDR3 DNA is TGTGCCAGCTTCCTAGGGACAGGGTTCACGTTGAACACTGAA.

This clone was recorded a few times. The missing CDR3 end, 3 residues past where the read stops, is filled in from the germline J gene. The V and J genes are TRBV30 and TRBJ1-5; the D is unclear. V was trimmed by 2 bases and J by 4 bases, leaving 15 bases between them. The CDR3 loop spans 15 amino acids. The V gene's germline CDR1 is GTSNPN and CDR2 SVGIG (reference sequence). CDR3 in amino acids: CAWSPHQTLNQPQHF. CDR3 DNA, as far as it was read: TGTGCCTGGAGTCCCCACCAGACTCTAAATCAGCCC.

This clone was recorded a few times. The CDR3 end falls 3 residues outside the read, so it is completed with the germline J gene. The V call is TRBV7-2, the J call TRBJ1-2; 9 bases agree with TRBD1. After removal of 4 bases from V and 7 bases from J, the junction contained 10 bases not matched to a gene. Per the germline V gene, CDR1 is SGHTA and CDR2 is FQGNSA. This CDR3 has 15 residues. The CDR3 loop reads CASSWITGGAGGYTF. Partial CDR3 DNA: TGTGCCAGCAGCTGGATAACAGGGGGCGCGGGTGGC.